This is a list of T cell receptor beta chains from one sample in a study of blood T cell repertoires in COVID-19. Clones were sequenced by immunoSEQ multiplex PCR, and TCRdb holds only the in-frame ones, with some missing. The data show approximately 470,000 clones, with 80% to 90% seen just once and approximately 3% held by the top ten. The source material was peripheral blood. All receptors come from a human donor in a cohort sampled during active COVID-19. Each CDR3 is given with its conserved first and last residue. A D gene is named only where the DNA matches it firmly. Not all rows give a size; the values are once, few, many and, for expanded clones, a class.

clone_size: NA
j_call: TRBJ1-5
cdr3_length: 14
v_call: TRBV2
d_call: NA
cdr3_aa: CASTQVGAGQPQHF
cdr3_nt: TGTGCCAGCACCCAAGTGGGGGCGGGTCAGCCCCAGCATTTT

clone_size: NA
j_call: TRBJ2-7
cdr3_length: 11
v_call: TRBV28
d_call: NA
cdr3_aa: CASTGFYEQYF
cdr3_nt: TGTGCCAGTACAGGGTTCTACGAGCAGTACTTC

clone_size: NA
j_call: TRBJ2-5
cdr3_length: 13
v_call: TRBV5-5
d_call: NA
cdr3_aa: CASSLSPQETQYF
cdr3_nt: TGTGCCAGCAGCTTGAGCCCACAAGAGACCCAGTACTTC

clone_size: NA
j_call: TRBJ2-6
cdr3_length: 14
v_call: TRBV7-9
d_call: NA
cdr3_aa: CASSEVTGANVLTF
cdr3_nt: TGTGCCAGCTCCGAGGTGACCGGGGCCAACGTCCTGACTTTC

clone_size: few
j_call: TRBJ2-5
cdr3_length: 16
v_call: TRBV11-2
d_call: NA
cdr3_aa: CASSLLTGRSAETQYF
cdr3_nt: TGTGCCAGCAGCCTCCTGACAGGGAGGTCGGCAGAGACCCAGTACTTC

clone_size: NA
j_call: TRBJ2-7
cdr3_length: 15
v_call: TRBV6-5
d_call: TRBD1
cdr3_aa: CASSYAGTGEYEQYF
cdr3_nt: TGTGCCAGCAGTTACGCCGGGACAGGGGAATACGAGCAGTACTTC

clone_size: NA
j_call: TRBJ2-1
cdr3_length: 18
v_call: TRBV3-1/TRBV3-2
d_call: TRBD1
cdr3_aa: CASSPWDRLSFHYNEQFF
cdr3_nt: TGTGCCAGCAGCCCTTGGGACAGATTGTCTTTCCATTACAATGAGCAGTTCTTC

clone_size: once
j_call: TRBJ1-1
cdr3_length: 15
v_call: TRBV6-1
d_call: TRBD1
cdr3_aa: CASSERTGGSKEAFF
cdr3_nt: TGTGCCAGCAGTGAGCGGACAGGGGGATCCAAGGAAGCTTTCTTT

clone_size: NA
j_call: TRBJ2-3
cdr3_length: 16
v_call: TRBV6-4
d_call: TRBD2
cdr3_aa: CASSQTPGLGADTQYF
cdr3_nt: TGTGCCAGCTCACAGACTCCGGGACTAGGGGCAGATACGCAGTATTTT

clone_size: NA
j_call: TRBJ2-2
cdr3_length: 16
v_call: TRBV9
d_call: TRBD2
cdr3_aa: CASSARRELDTGELFF
cdr3_nt: TGTGCCAGCAGCGCGCGGCGGGAGTTAGACACCGGGGAGCTGTTTTTT

clone_size: NA
j_call: TRBJ2-3
cdr3_length: 16
v_call: TRBV6-1
d_call: NA
cdr3_aa: CASSERLRANTDTQYF
cdr3_nt: TGTGCCAGCAGTGAAAGGTTGAGGGCCAACACAGATACGCAGTATTTT

clone_size: few
j_call: TRBJ1-4
cdr3_length: 16
v_call: TRBV5-1
d_call: TRBD1
cdr3_aa: CASSLGTTGGEEKLFF
cdr3_nt: TGCGCCAGCAGCTTGGGTACGACAGGGGGCGAAGAAAAACTGTTTTTT

clone_size: NA
j_call: TRBJ2-7
cdr3_length: 13
v_call: TRBV5-4
d_call: NA
cdr3_aa: CASSKDWDREQYF
cdr3_nt: TGTGCCAGCAGCAAGGACTGGGATCGTGAGCAGTACTTC

clone_size: once
j_call: TRBJ2-7
cdr3_length: 15
v_call: TRBV5-1
d_call: NA
cdr3_aa: CASSLFGEASSEQYF
cdr3_nt: TGCGCCAGCAGCTTGTTTGGTGAGGCGTCGAGCGAGCAGTACTTC

clone_size: NA
j_call: TRBJ1-2
cdr3_length: 14
v_call: TRBV28
d_call: NA
cdr3_aa: CASTQWGGEYGYTF
cdr3_nt: TGTGCCAGCACCCAATGGGGGGGGGAGTATGGCTACACCTTC

clone_size: NA
j_call: TRBJ2-1
cdr3_length: 15
v_call: TRBV10-1
d_call: NA
cdr3_aa: CASQEGQSSYNEQFF
cdr3_nt: TGCGCCAGTCAGGAGGGCCAGAGCTCCTACAATGAGCAGTTCTTC

clone_size: NA
j_call: TRBJ2-2
cdr3_length: 14
v_call: TRBV25-1
d_call: NA
cdr3_aa: CASGLQEKTGELFF
cdr3_nt: TGTGCCAGCGGTTTACAGGAAAAAACCGGGGAGCTGTTTTTT

clone_size: NA
j_call: TRBJ1-5
cdr3_length: 17
v_call: TRBV21-1
d_call: NA
cdr3_aa: CASSKEGGRVANQPQHF
cdr3_nt: TGTGCCAGCAGCAAAGAGGGAGGGAGGGTGGCCAATCAGCCCCAGCATTTT

clone_size: NA
j_call: TRBJ2-5
cdr3_length: 13
v_call: TRBV27
d_call: NA
cdr3_aa: CASSPRGRETQYF
cdr3_nt: TGTGCCAGCAGTCCCCGCGGGCGTGAGACCCAGTACTTC

clone_size: few
j_call: TRBJ1-1
cdr3_length: 15
v_call: TRBV5-5
d_call: TRBD1
cdr3_aa: CASSLLGTGGTEAFF
cdr3_nt: TGTGCCAGCAGCTTGTTAGGGACAGGGGGCACTGAAGCTTTCTTT

clone_size: NA
j_call: TRBJ2-7
cdr3_length: 14
v_call: TRBV7-8
d_call: NA
cdr3_aa: CASSLAGGLYEQYF
cdr3_nt: TGTGCCAGCAGCTTAGCTGGGGGCCTCTACGAGCAGTACTTC

clone_size: NA
j_call: TRBJ2-2
cdr3_length: 17
v_call: TRBV4-3
d_call: TRBD1
cdr3_aa: CASSQDTGGPSTGELFF
cdr3_nt: TGCGCCAGCAGCCAGGACACAGGGGGCCCGAGCACCGGGGAGCTGTTTTTT

clone_size: few
j_call: TRBJ2-7
cdr3_length: 16
v_call: TRBV6-5
d_call: NA
cdr3_aa: CASSYSTGDDSYEQYF
cdr3_nt: TGTGCCAGCAGTTACTCAACAGGAGACGACTCCTACGAGCAGTACTTC

clone_size: NA
j_call: TRBJ2-7
cdr3_length: 14
v_call: TRBV15
d_call: NA
cdr3_aa: CATSRGGHTYEQYF
cdr3_nt: TGTGCCACCAGCAGAGGGGGACATACCTACGAGCAGTACTTC

clone_size: NA
j_call: TRBJ2-3
cdr3_length: 17
v_call: TRBV14
d_call: TRBD1
cdr3_aa: CASSQGGAGTGTYTQYF
cdr3_nt: TGTGCCAGCAGCCAAGGAGGGGCCGGGACAGGAACTTATACGCAGTATTTT

clone_size: NA
j_call: TRBJ2-5
cdr3_length: 14
v_call: TRBV5-4
d_call: TRBD1
cdr3_aa: CASSPDDRGETQYF
cdr3_nt: TGTGCCAGCAGCCCTGACGACAGGGGTGAGACCCAGTACTTC